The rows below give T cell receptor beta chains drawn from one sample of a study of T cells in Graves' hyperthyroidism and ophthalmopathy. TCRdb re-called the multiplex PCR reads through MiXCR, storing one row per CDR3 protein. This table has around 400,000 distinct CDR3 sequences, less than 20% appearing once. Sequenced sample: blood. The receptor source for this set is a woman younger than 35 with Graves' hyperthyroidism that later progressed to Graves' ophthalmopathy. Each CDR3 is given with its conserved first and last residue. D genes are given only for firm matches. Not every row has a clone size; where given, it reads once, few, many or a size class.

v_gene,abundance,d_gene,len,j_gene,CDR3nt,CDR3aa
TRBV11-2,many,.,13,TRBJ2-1,TGTGCCAGCAGCTTGAGACAAGATCGTGAGCAGTTCTTC,CASSLRQDREQFF
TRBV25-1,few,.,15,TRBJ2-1,TGTGCCAGCAGTGAGCCGGGACCCTTGAACTCTGAGCAGTTCTTC,CASSEPGPLNSEQFF
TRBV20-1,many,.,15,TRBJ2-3,TGCAGTGCTAGAGATTCCGGTACTAGCACAGATACGCAGTATTTT,CSARDSGTSTDTQYF
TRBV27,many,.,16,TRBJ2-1,TGTGCCAGCACGAGGTCTCAGCGCTTCTCCTACAATGAGCAGTTCTTC,CASTRSQRFSYNEQFF
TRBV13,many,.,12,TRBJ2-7,TGTGCCAGCAGCGTGGCAGGGCGGGAGCAGTACTTC,CASSVAGREQYF
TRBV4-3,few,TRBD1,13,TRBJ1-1,TGCGCCAGCAGCCACGGGACAGTCGGTGAAGCTTTCTTT,CASSHGTVGEAFF
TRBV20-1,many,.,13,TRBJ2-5,TGCAGTGCTAGAGCCGCGATCAAGGAGACCCAGTACTTC,CSARAAIKETQYF
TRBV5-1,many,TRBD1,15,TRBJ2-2,TGCGCCAGCAGCTTGATGACAGGGGACACCGGGGAGCTGTTTTTT,CASSLMTGDTGELFF
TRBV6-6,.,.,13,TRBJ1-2,TGTGCCAGCAGTTACGGGGGGGACATTGGCTACACCTTC,CASSYGGDIGYTF
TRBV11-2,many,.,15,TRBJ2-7,TGTGCCAGCAGCCACCGGGACGGGGGCGCCTACGAGCAGTACTTC,CASSHRDGGAYEQYF
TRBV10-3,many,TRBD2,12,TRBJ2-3,TGTGCCATTAGCGGGAGCGCAGATACGCAGTATTTT,CAISGSADTQYF
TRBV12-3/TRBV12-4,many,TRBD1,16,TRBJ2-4,TGTGCCAGCAGTTCCCGGGACAGGGGTTTGCAAAACATTCAGTACTTC,CASSSRDRGLQNIQYF
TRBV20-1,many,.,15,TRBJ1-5,TGCAGTGCTAGGGCACAGGACTATAGCAATCAGCCCCAGCATTTT,CSARAQDYSNQPQHF